This T cell receptor (beta chain) appears in the sequencing data of a study of T cell responses to AZD1222 COVID-19 vaccine. In its sample, this clone was seen once. No antigen is known for it. Whole-study findings and limits: The study reported that nearly half of spike-specific TCRs target unmutated variant regions. White British donors predominated, females outnumbered males, and clonal diversity was possibly underestimated. Seropositive AZD1222 recipients at baseline numbered only five or six. Spike-wide coverage was observed for vaccine-associated CD4 TCRs, with dominant responses at 160-218 and 743-854.

The length of the CDR3 is 16 residues. Per germline, CDR1 SGHTS and CDR2 YDEGEE. The V end lost 4 bases, the J end lost 0 bases, and 14 bases lay between the germline ends. Clones were sequenced by immunoSEQ multiplex PCR, and TCRdb holds only the in-frame ones, with some missing. The sample lists roughly 140,000 clones, around 91% seen once, with less than 5.5% in the top ten. The sequence was obtained from an adult in good health. Sequenced here: peripheral blood, sampled on day 0 of AZD1222 vaccination. The chain has TRBV5-8 and TRBJ1-5; D is possibly TRBD1 (5 bases). The CDR3 DNA follows: TGTGCCAGCAGCGGAGGGACTGCTCATAGCAATCAGCCCCAGCATTTT. Its translation is CASSGGTAHSNQPQHF.